Listed here are 3 T cell receptor beta chains from one sample, sequenced in a study of identical twins. TCRdb re-analysed the 5' RACE reads in MiXCR, keeping a single row per CDR3 protein. The data contain approximately 210,000 distinct CDR3 sequences, approximately 16% of them seen just once; the ten biggest clones take up 35% to 50%. In addition, the sample was reused for a study of T cells expressing NK-cell markers.

Sequenced: CD8+ T cells sorted from blood. The receptors originated from a woman under 30 in good health.

In this sample, this clonotype turned up a few times. V usage is TRBV2 and J usage is TRBJ2-3; 7 bases align to TRBD2. The germline V gene encodes CDR1 SNHLY and CDR2 FYNNEI. This CDR3 spans 17 amino acids. Trimming cost V 4 bases and J 4 bases; bases outside gene matches: 14. CDR3: CASSGRPGLSPPDTQYF. The CDR3 coding sequence is TGTGCCAGCAGTGGGCGGCCGGGACTAAGTCCTCCAGATACGCAGTATTTT. The full variable domain, with the rest looked up from reference TRBV2 and TRBJ2-3, is EPEVTQTPSHQVTQMGQEVILRCVPISNHLYFYWYRQILGQKVEFLVSFYNNEISEKSEIFDDQFSVERPDGSNFTLKIRSTKLEDSAMYFCASSGRPGLSPPDTQYFGPGTRLTVL.

The V and J genes are TRBV25-1 and TRBJ2-3; unclear D gene. Germline assignment: CDR1 MGHDK and CDR2 SYGVNS. V shed 1 base and J shed 3 bases, with 8 bases lying between them. CDR3 length equals 14 residues. The DNA of the CDR3 is TGTGCCAGCAGTGAATCCTATCCTACAGATACGCAGTATTTT. Translation gives CASSESYPTDTQYF.

The chain employs TRBV20-1 and TRBJ2-5; 7 bases line up with TRBD2. Germline-derived CDR1 and CDR2 are DFQATT and SNEGSKA (reference sequence). The junction had 4 bases not matched to a gene; V was cut back by 6 bases and J by 0 bases. The CDR3 covers 13 residues. The CDR3 DNA follows: TGCAGTGCACCAGCGGGGAACCAAGAGACCCAGTACTTC. Translating it yields CSAPAGNQETQYF.